This TCR beta chain was observed in a study of cytomegalovirus exposure and HLA in healthy donors. Study context: Counted in an early data release were about 85 million unique TCRs from HLA-typed donors. The study, taken as a whole, reports: Earlier analysis looked at TCR beta V segments, and most were productive about 90% or about 30% of the time. In vitro data verified a few CMV-associated chains as specific for CMV antigens.

The donors, nominally healthy at sampling, likely had unrecorded immune exposures. This CDR3 region has 15 residues. J lost 3 bases, V lost 4 bases, and 5 bases had no gene match. Germline CDR1 is SNHLY and CDR2 is FYNNEI. Points on this clone: Its specificity is not known.

Vbeta (60) and Jbeta (13) primers were used in the PCR. The method was immunoSEQ multiplex PCR; TCRdb's version includes in-frame clones alone and lacks a portion of them. The sample consists of approximately 160,000 clones, 60% to 80% of them appearing once. The TCR sequence derives from a male donor in good health and CMV-seronegative. The specimen sequenced was PBMCs. This chain links TRBV2 with TRBJ2-1; TRBD2 matches at 8 bases. CDR3 in DNA: TGTGCCAGCAGTGTGGATAGCGGGAACTACAATGAGCAGTTCTTC. Amino acid sequence: CASSVDSGNYNEQFF.